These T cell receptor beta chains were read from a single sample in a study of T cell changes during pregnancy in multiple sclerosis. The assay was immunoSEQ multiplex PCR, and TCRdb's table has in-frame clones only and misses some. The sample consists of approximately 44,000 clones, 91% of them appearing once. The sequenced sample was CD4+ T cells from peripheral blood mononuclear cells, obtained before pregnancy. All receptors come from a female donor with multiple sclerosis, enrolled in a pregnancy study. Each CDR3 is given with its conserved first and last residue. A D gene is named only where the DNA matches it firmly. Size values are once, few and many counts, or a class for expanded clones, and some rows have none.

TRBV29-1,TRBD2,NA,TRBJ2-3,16,CSAAGGSGGGTDTQYF,TGCAGCGCCGCAGGAGGTAGCGGGGGGGGGACAGATACGCAGTATTTT
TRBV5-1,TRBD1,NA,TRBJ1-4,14,CASSSLQGDEKLFF,TGCGCCAGCAGCTCCCTACAGGGGGACGAAAAACTGTTTTTT
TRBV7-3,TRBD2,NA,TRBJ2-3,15,CASSFGGGATDTQYF,TGTGCCAGCAGCTTCGGCGGGGGGGCCACAGATACGCAGTATTTT
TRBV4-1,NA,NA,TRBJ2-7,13,CASSPWDTHEQYF,TGCGCCAGCAGCCCTTGGGACACCCACGAGCAGTACTTC
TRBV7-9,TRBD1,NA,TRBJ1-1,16,CASSLPDRGRWTEAFF,TGTGCCAGCAGCCTTCCTGACAGGGGGCGATGGACTGAAGCTTTCTTT
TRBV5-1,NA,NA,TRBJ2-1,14,CASSLDRAFSAQFF,TGCGCCAGCAGCTTGGACAGGGCCTTCTCAGCGCAGTTCTTC
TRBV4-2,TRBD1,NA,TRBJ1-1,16,CASSQRAQGASTEAFF,TGTGCCAGCAGCCAGCGGGCGCAGGGGGCGTCCACTGAAGCTTTCTTT
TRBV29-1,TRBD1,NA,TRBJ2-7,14,CSVEGGQGIYEQYF,TGCAGCGTTGAGGGGGGACAGGGGATTTACGAGCAGTACTTC
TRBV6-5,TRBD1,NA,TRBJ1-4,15,CASSYLGQGSEKLFF,TGTGCCAGCAGTTACTTAGGACAGGGGAGTGAAAAACTGTTTTTT
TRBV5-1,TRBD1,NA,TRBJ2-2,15,CASRLGQGDTGELFF,TGCGCCAGCAGGTTGGGACAGGGGGACACCGGGGAGCTGTTTTTT
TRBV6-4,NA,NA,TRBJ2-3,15,CASSDEGGSTDTQYF,TGTGCCAGCAGTGACGAGGGTGGTAGCACAGATACGCAGTATTTT
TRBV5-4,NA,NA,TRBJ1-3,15,CASSLGRGSGNTIYF,TGTGCCAGCAGCTTGGGACGAGGCTCTGGAAACACCATATATTTT
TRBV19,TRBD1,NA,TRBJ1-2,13,CASSVDRTFGYTF,TGTGCCAGTAGTGTGGACAGGACCTTTGGCTACACCTTC
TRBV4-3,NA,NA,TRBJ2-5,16,CASSQDPLTSGETQYF,TGCGCCAGCAGCCAAGACCCCCTGACTAGTGGAGAGACCCAGTACTTC
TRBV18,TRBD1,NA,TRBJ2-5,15,CASSPLTGGPETQYF,TGTGCCAGCTCACCATTGACAGGGGGCCCAGAGACCCAGTACTTC
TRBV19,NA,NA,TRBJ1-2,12,CASSYRVYGYTF,TGTGCCAGTAGTTACAGGGTCTATGGCTACACCTTC
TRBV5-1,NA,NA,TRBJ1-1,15,CASSLTGVGNTEAFF,TGCGCCAGCAGCTTGACGGGAGTAGGGAACACTGAAGCTTTCTTT
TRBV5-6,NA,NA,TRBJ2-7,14,CASSLGGGYYEQYF,TGTGCCAGCAGCTTGGGCGGAGGTTACTACGAGCAGTACTTC
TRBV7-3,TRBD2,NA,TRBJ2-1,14,CASSLGVSGGLQFF,TGTGCCAGCAGCTTAGGCGTGAGCGGGGGGCTTCAGTTCTTC
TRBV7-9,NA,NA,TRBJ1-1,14,CASTLDRLNTEAFF,TGTGCCAGCACCTTGGACAGACTGAACACTGAAGCTTTCTTT
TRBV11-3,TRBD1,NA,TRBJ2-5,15,CASSSGTAGTETQYF,TGTGCCAGCAGCTCCGGGACAGCCGGGACAGAGACCCAGTACTTC
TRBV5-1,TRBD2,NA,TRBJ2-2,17,CASSLGLGLANTGELFF,TGCGCCAGCAGCTTGGGCTTGGGACTAGCGAACACCGGGGAGCTGTTTTTT
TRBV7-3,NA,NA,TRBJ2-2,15,CASRGGNRDTGELFF,TGTGCCAGCAGGGGGGGGAACAGGGACACCGGGGAGCTGTTTTTT
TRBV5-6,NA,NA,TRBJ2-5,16,CASSLRQGTHQETQYF,TGTGCCAGCAGCTTGCGGCAGGGGACCCACCAAGAGACCCAGTACTTC
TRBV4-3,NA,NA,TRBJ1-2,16,CASSQVGAGPGGGYTF,TGCGCCAGCAGCCAAGTTGGTGCAGGGCCGGGGGGGGGCTACACCTTC
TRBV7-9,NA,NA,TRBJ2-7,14,CASSPKRGGYEQYF,TGTGCCAGCAGCCCCAAGAGGGGGGGTTACGAGCAGTACTTC
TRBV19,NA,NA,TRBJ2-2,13,CASSSQGTGELFF,TGTGCCAGTAGTTCACAGGGAACCGGGGAGCTGTTTTTT
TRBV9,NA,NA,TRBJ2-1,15,CASSVGGATYNEQFF,TGTGCCAGCAGCGTTGGGGGGGCGACCTACAATGAGCAGTTCTTC
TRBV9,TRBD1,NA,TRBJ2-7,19,CASSLRPGQGVRISYEQYF,TGTGCCAGCAGCCTCCGGCCGGGACAGGGGGTTCGAATCTCCTACGAGCAGTACTTC
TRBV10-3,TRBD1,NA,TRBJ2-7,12,CAISAGGYEQYF,TGTGCCATCAGCGCAGGGGGCTACGAGCAGTACTTC
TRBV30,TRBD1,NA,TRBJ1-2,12,CAWSVGTGGYTF,TGTGCCTGGAGTGTGGGGACAGGCGGCTACACCTTC
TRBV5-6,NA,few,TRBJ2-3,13,CASSIQYSDTQYF,TGTGCCAGCAGCATACAATATTCAGATACGCAGTATTTT
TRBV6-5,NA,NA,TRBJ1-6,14,CASRHPTGNSPLHF,TGTGCCAGCAGACATCCCACGGGGAATTCACCCCTCCACTTT
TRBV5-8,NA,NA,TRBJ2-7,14,CASSLTGQTYEQYF,TGTGCCAGCAGCTTGACCGGACAGACCTACGAGCAGTACTTC
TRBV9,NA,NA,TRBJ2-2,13,CASSPDGTGELFF,TGTGCCAGCAGCCCCGACGGGACCGGGGAGCTGTTTTTT
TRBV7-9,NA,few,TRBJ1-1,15,CASSLQTGLNTEAFF,TGTGCCAGCAGCTTACAGACAGGATTGAACACTGAAGCTTTCTTT
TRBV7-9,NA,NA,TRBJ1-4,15,CASSSAGVLGEKLFF,TGTGCCAGCAGCTCGGCCGGGGTTTTAGGGGAAAAACTGTTTTTT
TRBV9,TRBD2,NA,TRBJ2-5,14,CASSRGGVQETQYF,TGTGCCAGCAGTCGTGGGGGGGTCCAAGAGACCCAGTACTTC
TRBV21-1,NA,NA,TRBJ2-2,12,CASRRDTGELFF,TGTGCCAGCCGCCGGGACACCGGGGAGCTGTTTTTT
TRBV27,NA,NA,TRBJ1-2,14,CASSLGEGHYGYTF,TGTGCCAGCAGTTTAGGGGAGGGCCACTATGGCTACACCTTC
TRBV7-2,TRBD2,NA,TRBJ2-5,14,CASSSIAGGRAQYF,TGTGCCAGCAGCTCCATAGCGGGGGGGCGGGCCCAGTACTTC
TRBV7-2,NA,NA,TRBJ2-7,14,CASSLAGGPWEQYF,TGTGCCAGCAGCTTAGCGGGGGGGCCGTGGGAGCAGTACTTC